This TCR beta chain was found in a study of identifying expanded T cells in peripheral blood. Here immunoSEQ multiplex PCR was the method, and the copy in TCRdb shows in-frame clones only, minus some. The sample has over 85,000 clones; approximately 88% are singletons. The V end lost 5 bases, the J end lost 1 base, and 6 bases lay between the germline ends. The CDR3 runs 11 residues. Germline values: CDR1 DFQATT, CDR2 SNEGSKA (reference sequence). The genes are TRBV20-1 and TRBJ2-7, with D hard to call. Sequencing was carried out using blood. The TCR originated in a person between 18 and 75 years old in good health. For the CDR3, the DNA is TGCAGTGCTGAACAGTCCTACGAGCAGTACTTC. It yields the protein CSAEQSYEQYF.